These 16 T cell receptor beta chains share one sample of origin, sequenced in a study of early T cells in non-severe SARS-CoV-2 infection. TCRdb reprocessed the 5' RACE reads with MiXCR, giving one entry per CDR3 protein. Among tens of thousands of distinct CDR3 sequences listed, around 4% were seen once. The source material was whole blood. All receptors come from an adult who was a healthcare worker with PCR-confirmed SARS-CoV-2 infection or an uninfected control (not recorded which).

The sample holds many counts of this clonotype. V usage is TRBV29-1 and J usage is TRBJ1-5, with D uncertain. Trimming cost V 3 bases and J 7 bases, with 10 bases left between them. Germline CDR1 is SQVTM and CDR2 is ANQGSEA. This CDR3 region has 12 residues. CDR3 sequence: CSVEGSGQPQHF. Here the CDR3 DNA reads TGCAGCGTTGAGGGGTCGGGCCAGCCCCAGCATTTT.

This clonotype was seen repeatedly, ten times or more. The V gene is TRBV20-1, the J gene TRBJ2-7; 10 nucleotides align to TRBD2. Germline V gives CDR1 DFQATT, CDR2 SNEGSKA (reference sequence). The CDR3 spans 14 residues. J lost 4 bases, V lost 0 bases, and 3 bases had no gene match. The CDR3 nucleotides are TGCAGTGCTAGAGACCCTAGCGGGAGTTACGAGCAGTACTTC. It specifies CSARDPSGSYEQYF.

The V and J genes are TRBV4-1 and TRBJ2-2; 9 nucleotides line up with TRBD1. The germline CDR1 and CDR2 sequences are MGHRA and YSYEKL. The CDR3 extends over 15 amino acids. Trimming removed 1 base from V and 5 bases from J; junction bases left unmatched: 2. DNA for the CDR3: TGCGCCAGCAGCCAAGGGGACAGGGTAACCGGGGAGCTGTTTTTT. It yields the protein CASSQGDRVTGELFF.

This clonotype was recorded many times. The gene calls are TRBV7-2 and TRBJ2-3; unclear D gene. The CDR3 spans 13 residues. Germline CDR1 and CDR2: SGHTA and FQGNSA. With 7 bases removed from V and 1 base from J, the gap between germline ends came to 9 bases. CDR3 residues: CASTRRGTDTQYF. CDR3 nucleotide sequence: TGTGCCAGCACCCGGCGAGGCACAGATACGCAGTATTTT.

This clonotype showed up many times. The chain carries TRBV6-2 or TRBV6-3 and TRBJ1-1; TRBD1 matches at 10 bases. CDR1 and CDR2 from the germline V gene are MNHEY and SVGEGT. The V and J ends lost 5 bases and 1 base, in that order; junction bases with no gene match: 7. This CDR3 is built from 16 residues. CDR3 DNA sequence: TGTGCCAGCAGTCCGACAGGGGGCTGGGAGAACACTGAAGCTTTCTTT. It yields the protein CASSPTGGWENTEAFF.

This clonotype was seen only a few times. This rearrangement joins TRBV12-3 or TRBV12-4 to TRBJ2-5; D possibly uses TRBD1 or TRBD2 (5 bases each). The CDR3 extends over 17 amino acids. The V end was cut by 6 bases, the J end by 2 bases, with 22 bases between. CDR3 DNA sequence: TGTGCCAGCAGCCCCGGGACCTGGTTGAGAGAGCAAGAGACCCAGTACTTC. It is translated as CASSPGTWLREQETQYF.

This clonotype has a count of ten or more. DNA for the CDR3: TGTGCCAGCAGCCAAGTGGGGGCGCAGTATTTT. It encodes CASSQVGAQYF. The chain employs TRBV7-9 and TRBJ2-3; D tentatively fits TRBD1 or TRBD2 (5 bases each). This CDR3 is built from 11 residues. From germline, CDR1 is SEHNR and CDR2 FQNEAQ (reference sequence). V was shortened by 5 bases and J by 10 bases, with 10 bases between the two germline ends. Based on the CDR3 plus reference TRBV7-9 and TRBJ2-3, the full variable domain is DTGVSQNPRHKITKRGQNVTFRCDPISEHNRLYWYRQTLGQGPEFLTYFQNEAQLEKSRLLSDRFSAERPKGSFSTLEIQRTEQGDSAMYLCASSQVGAQYFGPGTRLTVL.

This sequence joins TRBV6-5 and TRBJ2-2, with a weak D call TRBD2 (5 bases). CDR1 and CDR2 from the germline V gene are MNHEY and SVGAGI. The CDR3 has 12 amino acids. Trimming removed 5 bases from V and 7 bases from J, with 8 bases in between. CDR3 nucleotides: TGTGCCAGCAGTCTAGGACTCGGGGAGCTGTTTTTT. This codes for CASSLGLGELFF.

This clonotype was found many times. The J gene is TRBJ2-2, the V gene TRBV7-9, with no clear D. The CDR3 has 14 amino acids. From germline, CDR1 is SEHNR and CDR2 FQNEAQ (reference sequence). Between the trimmed V and J ends, which lost 3 bases and 0 bases, there was a span of 5 bases. The CDR3 here is CASSFLANTGELFF. CDR3 coding DNA: TGTGCCAGCAGCTTTCTGGCGAACACCGGGGAGCTGTTTTTT.

The table lists this clonotype with many counts. The chain combines TRBV6-1 with TRBJ2-7, with D tentatively TRBD2 (5 bases). V lost 2 bases and J 6 bases, leaving 5 bases between the germline ends. The CDR3 totals 11 residues. Germline V gene lookup returns CDR1 MNHNS and CDR2 SASEGT. The CDR3 DNA follows: TGTGCCAGCAGTGAACGGGGCGAGCAGTACTTC. Its translation is CASSERGEQYF.

This clonotype has only a few counts. The J gene is TRBJ2-1, the V gene TRBV11-3, with TRBD2 matching 10 bases. The CDR3 extends over 16 amino acids. Germline CDR1 SGHNT, CDR2 YENEEA. The V gene end was trimmed by 5 bases and the J gene end by 6 bases; junction bases not matched to a gene: 10. The CDR3 nucleotides are TGTGCCAGCAGCCGCAGAGGGAGCGGGAGGGTCAATGAGCAGTTCTTC. It yields the protein CASSRRGSGRVNEQFF.

There are many counts of this clonotype. This chain connects TRBV7-8 to TRBJ2-6; the D gene is possibly TRBD1 (7 bases). Germline CDR1 and CDR2: SGHVS and FQNEAQ. CDR3 length equals 17 residues. Trimming cost V 3 bases and J 10 bases, with 22 bases left between them. The DNA for the CDR3 is TGTGCCAGCAGCTTTCCCCCCAGGTCAGGGGGGACGAACGTCCTGACTTTC. Protein sequence: CASSFPPRSGGTNVLTF. The full variable domain, in which reference TRBV7-8 and TRBJ2-6 provide the parts outside the CDR3, is GAGVSQSPRYKVAKRGQDVALRCDPISGHVSLFWYQQALGQGPEFLTYFQNEAQLDKSGLPSDRFFAERPEGSVSTLKIQRTQQEDSAVYLCASSFPPRSGGTNVLTFGAGSRLTVL.

This clonotype came up many times. This chain connects TRBV12-3 or TRBV12-4 to TRBJ1-1; D gene uncertain. The V end lost 5 bases, the J end lost 0 bases, and 7 bases lay between the germline ends. The CDR3 is 13 amino acids. Here the CDR3 reads CASSRMMNTEAFF. The CDR3 region has the DNA TGTGCCAGCAGTCGAATGATGAACACTGAAGCTTTCTTT.

This chain uses TRBV7-2 with TRBJ1-2, with TRBD1 matching over 8 bases. V trimming: 5 bases; J trimming: 8 bases; junction bases outside the gene matches: 7. Germline V gene sequence: CDR1 SGHTA, CDR2 FQGNSA. The CDR3 contains 13 residues. The CDR3 region has the DNA TGTGCCAGCAGCCCAACCCCAGGGGGCGGCTACACCTTC. This codes for CASSPTPGGGYTF. Full variable domain (outside the CDR3, taken from reference TRBV7-2 and TRBJ1-2): GAGVSQSPSNKVTEKGKDVELRCDPISGHTALYWYRQSLGQGLEFLIYFQGNSAPDKSGLPSDRFSAERTGGSVSTLTIQRTQQEDSAVYLCASSPTPGGGYTFGSGTRLTVV.

CDR3 in amino acids: CAISRETIGDSPLHF. CDR3 DNA sequence: TGTGCCATCAGTCGGGAAACCATCGGGGACTCACCCCTCCACTTT. The chain carries TRBV10-3 and TRBJ1-6; a possible D gene is TRBD1 (5 bases). The germline V and J ends were trimmed by 5 bases and 10 bases, with 18 bases remaining between them. The CDR3 covers 15 residues. Germline V gene lookup returns CDR1 ENHRY and CDR2 SYGVKD.

This clonotype was observed at least ten times. The V and J genes are TRBV16 and TRBJ2-7, with 7 bases fitting TRBD2. CDR3 length equals 14 residues. The germline V gene encodes CDR1 KGHSY and CDR2 FQNENV. J lost 7 bases, V lost 0 bases, and 6 bases had no gene match. The CDR3 coding sequence is TGTGCCAGCAGCCAATCGGCGGGAGCGGGGGAGCAGTACTTC. It encodes CASSQSAGAGEQYF.